This is a list of T cell receptor beta chains from one sample in a study of blood T cell repertoires in COVID-19. The repertoire was sequenced with immunoSEQ multiplex PCR; TCRdb's copy has only in-frame clones and lacks some. In the table there are 200,000 to 250,000 clones, approximately 91% of which are singletons. Material for sequencing was peripheral blood. The receptors derive from a woman aged 60-70 years with acute or convalescent COVID-19. CDR3s include the opening cysteine and the closing phenylalanine or tryptophan. Each record gives: CDR3 DNA, CDR3 protein, D gene, V gene, J gene, clone size. D genes are given only for firm matches. Rows may omit the clone size; those that give it use once, few, many or a size class.

TGTGCCAGCAGCAAAAATCCGGGACTAGCGGGAGTTACTGAGCAGTTCTTC,CASSKNPGLAGVTEQFF,TRBD2,TRBV7-2,TRBJ2-1,.
TGTGCCAGCAGCATCCGGGGGGGACCCACAGATACGCAGTATTTT,CASSIRGGPTDTQYF,TRBD2,TRBV3-1/TRBV3-2,TRBJ2-3,.
TGTGCCAGCAGCCAACGCGGGGGCGAAAAACTGTTTTTT,CASSQRGGEKLFF,.,TRBV3-1/TRBV3-2,TRBJ1-4,once
TGTGCCATCCACACAGGCTTAAACACTGAAGCTTTCTTT,CAIHTGLNTEAFF,.,TRBV28,TRBJ1-1,.
TGTGCCAGCAGTTTACGATCGGGAGTCTCTCGGGAGCAGTACTTC,CASSLRSGVSREQYF,.,TRBV28,TRBJ2-7,.
TGCGCCAGCAGCCAACGGACTAGCGGGGCCCCAAGAGATACGCAGTATTTT,CASSQRTSGAPRDTQYF,TRBD2,TRBV5-1,TRBJ2-3,.
TGTGCCAGCAGCACCCACTCCCCAGGGTTAGGCTCTGGAAACACCATATATTTT,CASSTHSPGLGSGNTIYF,.,TRBV9,TRBJ1-3,.
TGTGCCAGCAGCTTACCCCGGCAGGGAATGCGTGCTATTGGAAACACCATATATTTT,CASSLPRQGMRAIGNTIYF,.,TRBV7-8,TRBJ1-3,.
TGTGCCAGCAGCGCGGAGACAGGCTCCTACGAGCAGTACTTC,CASSAETGSYEQYF,.,TRBV7-2,TRBJ2-7,.
TGTGCCAGTAGTATACCCCCGGGGGGGCAGTTCTTC,CASSIPPGGQFF,TRBD2,TRBV19,TRBJ2-1,.
TGTGCCAGCAGCTTGTGGCTAGCGGGGGGTATTGGTACGCAGTATTTT,CASSLWLAGGIGTQYF,TRBD2,TRBV5-4,TRBJ2-3,few
TGTGCCAGTAGCGGGGTTGGCTATGGGAGAAGCTCTGGGGCCAACGTCCTGACTTTC,CASSGVGYGRSSGANVLTF,.,TRBV19,TRBJ2-6,.
TGCAGCTTCTTCACCGGGACAGCTAAAGCTTTCTTT,CSFFTGTAKAFF,TRBD1,TRBV29-1,TRBJ1-1,.
TGTGCCAGCAGTTTTCGAGCTAACACCGGGGAGCTGTTTTTT,CASSFRANTGELFF,.,TRBV28,TRBJ2-2,.
TGTGCCAGCAGCTTAGTTCTAACGGGTCGCTCCAGTGGCTACACCTTC,CASSLVLTGRSSGYTF,.,TRBV11-1,TRBJ1-2,.
TGTGCCAGCAGGACTCAAGGAGGGCACAGGACTGAAGCTTTCTTT,CASRTQGGHRTEAFF,.,TRBV2,TRBJ1-1,.
TGTGCCATCAGTGACAGGGCGGATTCACCCCTCCACTTT,CAISDRADSPLHF,.,TRBV10-3,TRBJ1-6,.
TGTGCCAGCACCACGCCCGGGACATACTATAATCAGCCCCAGCATTTT,CASTTPGTYYNQPQHF,.,TRBV28,TRBJ1-5,.
TGTGCCAGCGTCAGTTTCCCCGGGAGCTACACCTTC,CASVSFPGSYTF,.,TRBV13,TRBJ1-2,.
TGTGCCAGCACCATGGACAGGGGGCGAGGCTACACCTTC,CASTMDRGRGYTF,TRBD1,TRBV28,TRBJ1-2,.
TGCGCCAGCAGTACCACACAGGCTGGCCCCCCTAACTATGGCTACACCTTC,CASSTTQAGPPNYGYTF,.,TRBV10-2,TRBJ1-2,.
TGCGCCAGCAGCCTCGACGGACAGATCAATCAGCCCCAGCATTTT,CASSLDGQINQPQHF,.,TRBV5-1,TRBJ1-5,.
TGTGCCAGCGACCCGGCGGGCTATGGCTACACCTTC,CASDPAGYGYTF,.,TRBV6-6,TRBJ1-2,.
TGTGCCTGGAGTGAGACAGTCAACTATGGCTACACCTTC,CAWSETVNYGYTF,.,TRBV30,TRBJ1-2,.